This entry lists 17 T cell receptor beta chains sequenced from one sample in a study of CD8+ T cells in alopecia areata. cDNA serving as the sequencing template came from extracted, reverse transcribed RNA. Profiling relied on immunoSEQ multiplex PCR, and the TCRdb table lists in-frame clones only, not all of them. The sample includes some 82,000 clones, around 54% seen only once; the top ten take 5.7%. The specimen sequenced was NKG2D-high CD8+ T cells sorted from blood. These receptors were collected from a human donor with alopecia areata.

This chain connects TRBV9 to TRBJ1-3; unclear D gene. Germline CDR1 is SGDLS and CDR2 is YYNGEE. The CDR3 is made up of 14 amino acids. The V end lost 1 base, the J end lost 4 bases, and 9 bases lay between the germline ends. The CDR3 DNA is TGTGCCAGCAGCGTAAACAGTGACGGAAACACCATATATTTT. The encoded protein is CASSVNSDGNTIYF.

This chain links TRBV23-1 with TRBJ1-2, with D possibly matching TRBD1 (5 bases). TRBV23-1 is recorded as an ORF, its role being uncertain. This CDR3 contains 14 residues. V lost 0 bases, J lost 4 bases, and 9 bases lay in between. CDR3 sequence (DNA): TGCGCCAGCAGTCAATCGACAGTCCCCTATGGCTACACCTTC. Translation gives CASSQSTVPYGYTF.

This clone was seen a few times. The rearrangement links TRBV29-1 to TRBJ2-5; D possibly uses TRBD1 or TRBD2 (5 bases each). The CDR3 extends over 10 amino acids. Germline lookup yields CDR1 SQVTM and CDR2 ANQGSEA. V was trimmed by 4 bases and J by 14 bases, leaving 14 bases between them. The CDR3 reads CSVVRQGPYF. CDR3 DNA sequence: TGCAGCGTTGTAAGGCAGGGACCTTACTTC.

This clone has more than one count but fewer than ten. The gene calls are TRBV28 and TRBJ2-7; D is unclear. Germline V gives CDR1 MDHEN, CDR2 SYDVKM. The CDR3 length is 14 residues. V was pared by 5 bases and J by 3 bases, with 14 bases between. CDR3 bases: TGTGCCAGCAGTCGGAACCTGCGCGACTACGAGCAGTACTTC. Translation: CASSRNLRDYEQYF.

The rearrangement uses TRBV20-1 and TRBJ2-7, with D perhaps matching TRBD1 or TRBD2 (5 bases each). There are 10 residues in the CDR3. Germline CDR1 is DFQATT and CDR2 is SNEGSKA (reference sequence). The V gene lost 8 bases and the J gene lost 7 bases, with 12 bases spanning the gap. This chain's CDR3 is CSIGAGEQYF. The DNA for the CDR3 is TGCAGTATCGGGGCAGGGGAGCAGTACTTC.

V usage is TRBV7-9 and J usage is TRBJ2-3, with D possibly TRBD1 on 5 matching bases. Trimming took off 4 bases at V and 0 bases at J, with 17 bases between the two ends. CDR1 and CDR2 (germline): SEHNR, FQNEAQ (reference sequence). The CDR3 contains 17 residues. CDR3 region: CASSSLQGTSSTDTQYF. In DNA, the CDR3 is TGTGCCAGCAGCTCGCTTCAGGGTACTTCTAGCACAGATACGCAGTATTTT.

The chain combines TRBV9 with TRBJ1-2; D is ambiguous. The CDR3 consists of 18 residues. Trimming stripped 4 bases from V and 5 bases from J, with 27 bases between. Germline V gives CDR1 SGDLS, CDR2 YYNGEE. The CDR3 nucleotides read TGTGCCAGCAGCTCCCTCCCGGGCGCGAACGGCGCAAGGTATGGCTACACCTTC. Protein product: CASSSLPGANGARYGYTF.

V usage is TRBV13 and J usage is TRBJ2-5; D possibly corresponds to TRBD2 (5 bases). The germline V and J ends were trimmed by 4 bases and 9 bases, with 15 bases remaining between them. Germline loops: CDR1 PRHDT, CDR2 FYEKMQ (reference sequence). CDR3 length equals 13 residues. The CDR3 loop reads CASSSRVVGAQYF. CDR3 DNA: TGTGCCAGCAGCTCGAGGGTGGTCGGGGCCCAGTACTTC.

The chain carries TRBV25-1 and TRBJ2-7; no clear D gene. Germline V CDR1 and CDR2: MGHDK, SYGVNS. There are 8 residues in the CDR3. CDR3 DNA sequence: TGTGCCAGCAGTACCCCCGAGGTC. Protein: CASSTPEV.

The V and J genes are TRBV11-2 and TRBJ2-7; 8 bases fit TRBD2. The V and J ends lost 3 bases and 1 base, in that order; junction bases with no gene match: 11. The CDR3 extends over 17 amino acids. Germline assignment: CDR1 SGHAT and CDR2 FQNNGV. The CDR3 bases are TGTGCCAGCAGCTTCGGGTCGGGGGGGACTCCGTCCTACGAGCAGTACTTC. Its protein is CASSFGSGGTPSYEQYF.

J is TRBJ1-2 and V is TRBV27; a weak D match, TRBD1 (5 bases). The CDR3 runs 12 residues. CDR1 MNHEY and CDR2 SMNVEV come from the germline V gene (reference sequence). V gave up 10 bases and J gave up 4 bases, with 13 bases separating them. In DNA, the CDR3 is TGTGCCACCGCCCAGGGTCTCTATGGCTACACCTTC. It is translated as CATAQGLYGYTF.

This clone appeared a few times. The chain employs TRBV30 and TRBJ1-4; no definite D call. The CDR3 spans 15 residues. Germline V lookup: CDR1 GTSNPN, CDR2 SVGIG (reference sequence). V lost 4 bases, J lost 0 bases, and 12 bases lay in between. Written as DNA, the CDR3 is TGTGCCTGGACCCTGGGAGGTTCAACTAATGAAAAACTGTTTTTT. Protein sequence: CAWTLGGSTNEKLFF.

The chain recombines TRBV15 with TRBJ2-1; TRBD1 agrees at 8 bases. Trimming at V came to 0 bases and at J to 3 bases, leaving 7 bases not matched to a gene. The CDR3 length is 17 residues. Germline CDR1 reads LNHNV; CDR2 reads YYDKDF (reference sequence). This chain's CDR3 is CATSRDPGTGGYNEQFF. The CDR3 nucleotides read TGTGCCACCAGCAGAGATCCGGGGACAGGTGGCTACAATGAGCAGTTCTTC.

The chain carries TRBV29-1 and TRBJ2-6; D is undetermined. CDR3 length: 14 residues. Trimming removed 6 bases from V and 0 bases from J, with 9 bases in between. CDR1 SQVTM and CDR2 ANQGSEA come from the germline V gene. CDR3 DNA sequence: TGCAGCGTCCTACAAGTCTCTGGGGCCAACGTCCTGACTTTC. Translating it yields CSVLQVSGANVLTF.

This chain joins TRBV7-9 and TRBJ1-1; TRBD1 matches 9 bases. The CDR3 is 15 amino acids. Trimming cost V 4 bases and J 0 bases; bases outside gene matches: 3. Germline V gene lookup returns CDR1 SEHNR and CDR2 FQNEAQ (reference sequence). The CDR3 is CASSWGQGMNTEAFF. In DNA, the CDR3 is TGTGCCAGCAGCTGGGGACAGGGCATGAACACTGAAGCTTTCTTT.

The chain is built from TRBV29-1 and TRBJ2-1; D ambiguous. Trimming left V 3 bases short and J 2 bases short, with 5 bases between. Germline V gene sequence: CDR1 SQVTM, CDR2 ANQGSEA. This CDR3 contains 12 residues. CDR3 amino acids: CSVDWTYNEQFF. In nucleotides, the CDR3 is TGCAGCGTTGATTGGACCTACAATGAGCAGTTCTTC.

V usage is TRBV29-1 and J usage is TRBJ1-2; maybe TRBD1 (6 bases). The length of the CDR3 is 14 residues. Trimming stripped 4 bases from V and 5 bases from J, with 17 bases between. CDR1 SQVTM and CDR2 ANQGSEA come from the germline V gene. The CDR3 DNA follows: TGCAGCGTTGGGCACGGGACACCGTTTTATGGCTACACCTTC. It translates to CSVGHGTPFYGYTF.